The subject of this entry is one T cell receptor (beta chain). Its matching antigen is unknown. The record originates from a study of siplizumab effects on memory and regulatory T cells. General study points: Researchers could map only a minor fraction of alloreactive clones to unstimulated subsets.

Libraries were prepared by immunoSEQ multiplex PCR; TCRdb keeps only in-frame clonotypes and omits some of them. Of tens of thousands of clones listed, 95% to 98% are singletons. Sample: naive CD8+ T cells sorted from blood. The source of this sequence is a human donor in good health.

CDR3 loop: CASSARAHFEAFF. The CDR3 bases are TGTGCCAGCAGCGCCAGGGCCCACTTTGAAGCTTTCTTT. This chain uses TRBV6-5 with TRBJ1-1, with D possibly matching TRBD1 (5 bases). Germline lookup yields CDR1 MNHEY and CDR2 SVGAGI. This CDR3 has 13 amino acids. The ends were cut back, 6 bases at V and 7 bases at J, with 15 bases in the middle.